This T cell receptor (beta chain) was found in a study of cytomegalovirus exposure and HLA in healthy donors. The CDR3 is 14 residues long. Germline V CDR1 and CDR2: SGHRS, YFSETQ. V dropped 3 bases and J dropped 8 bases, with 15 bases sitting between them. This PCR relied on a set of 60 Vbeta primers and 13 Jbeta primers. Some clones are missing from TCRdb's copy, which holds only in-frame ones; the method was immunoSEQ multiplex PCR. The data hold 60,000 to 100,000 clones, with about 78% observed a single time. This clone appeared a few times. The V and J genes are TRBV5-1 and TRBJ2-4; a possible D gene is TRBD1 (6 bases). The TCR sequence derives from a man in his forties in good health and CMV-seronegative. The sequencing sample was made of PBMCs. CDR3 bases: TGCGCCAGCAGCTCAGAGACAGGACGAGACATTCAGTACTTC. Its protein is CASSSETGRDIQYF.